This T cell receptor (beta chain) appears in the sequencing data of a study of blood T cell repertoires in COVID-19. Study as a whole: From T cells, B-cell-depleted T cells, or PBMCs came the material, which was cDNA or gDNA.

Sequencing was performed with immunoSEQ multiplex PCR; in TCRdb, only in-frame clones are kept and a portion is missing. The data contain fewer than 500,000 clones, 88% of them singletons. Germline V gene lookup returns CDR1 SGHDT and CDR2 YYEEEE. J lost 0 bases, V lost 8 bases, and 7 bases had no gene match. This CDR3 region has 14 residues. Categorization into cohorts depended on clinical history that participants reported. The genes are TRBV5-6 and TRBJ1-1; 7 bases agree with TRBD1. Sequencing input: PBMCs or T cells enriched from blood (not recorded which). This TCR came from a woman aged 25 to 45 with acute COVID-19. CDR3 in amino acids: CASYEQGMNTEAFF. DNA of the CDR3: TGTGCCAGTTATGAACAGGGGATGAACACTGAAGCTTTCTTT. Filled out from reference TRBV5-6 and TRBJ1-1, the complete variable domain reads DAGVTQSPTHLIKTRGQQVTLRCSPKSGHDTVSWYQQALGQGPQFIFQYYEEEERQRGNFPDRFSGHQFPNYSSELNVNALLLGDSALYLCASYEQGMNTEAFFGQGTRLTVV.